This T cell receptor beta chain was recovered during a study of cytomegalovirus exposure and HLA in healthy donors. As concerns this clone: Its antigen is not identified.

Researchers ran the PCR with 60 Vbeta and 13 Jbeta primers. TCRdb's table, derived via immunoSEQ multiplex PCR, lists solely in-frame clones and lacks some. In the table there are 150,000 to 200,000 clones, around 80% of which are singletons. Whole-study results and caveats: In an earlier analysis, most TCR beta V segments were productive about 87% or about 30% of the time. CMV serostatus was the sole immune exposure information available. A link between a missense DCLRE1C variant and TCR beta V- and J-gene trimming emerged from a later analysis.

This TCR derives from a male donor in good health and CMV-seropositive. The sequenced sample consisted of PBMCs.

CDR3 sequence (DNA): TGCGCCAGCAGCGAGACTAGCCCTACGAACACCGGGGAGCTGTTTTTT. It yields the protein CASSETSPTNTGELFF. The genes are TRBV5-1 and TRBJ2-2; 7 bases match TRBD2. Germline loops: CDR1 SGHRS, CDR2 YFSETQ. V lost 4 bases, J lost 0 bases, and 6 bases stayed unmatched. The CDR3 extends over 16 amino acids.